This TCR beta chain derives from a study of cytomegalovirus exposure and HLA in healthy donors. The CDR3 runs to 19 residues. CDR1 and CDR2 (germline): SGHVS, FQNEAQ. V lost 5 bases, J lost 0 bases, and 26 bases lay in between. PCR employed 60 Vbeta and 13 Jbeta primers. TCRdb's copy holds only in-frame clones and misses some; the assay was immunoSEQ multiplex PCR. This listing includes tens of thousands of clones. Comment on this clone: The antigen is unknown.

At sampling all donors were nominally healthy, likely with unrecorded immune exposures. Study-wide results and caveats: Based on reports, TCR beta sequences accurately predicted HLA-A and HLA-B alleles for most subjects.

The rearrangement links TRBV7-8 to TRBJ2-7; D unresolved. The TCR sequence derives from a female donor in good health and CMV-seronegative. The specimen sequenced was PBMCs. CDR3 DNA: TGTGCCAGCAGCCCCAGACTCCTTTCTCTCCCTTTCGCCTCCTACGAGCAGTACTTC. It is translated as CASSPRLLSLPFASYEQYF.